Each of the 30 T cell receptor beta chains below was sequenced from the same sample in a study of blood T cells in healthy people across ages. The second PCR ran about 6 to 12 cycles with a sample-barcoded 5' primer and J-beta primers. Each CDR3 protein is one row after TCRdb ran MiXCR on the 5' RACE reads. The sample includes roughly 800,000 distinct CDR3 sequences, 55% to 70% of them seen just once. The sequencing input was blood. The receptors originated from a man aged 25 to 40 in good health.

The chain recombines TRBV5-4 with TRBJ2-7; tentative D call: TRBD1 (7 bases). Trimming removed 2 bases from V and 2 bases from J, with 11 bases in between. The germline V gene has CDR1 SGHNT and CDR2 YYREEE (reference sequence). The CDR3 is 14 amino acids. CDR3 coding DNA: TGTGCCAGCAGCTTCCAGGGGGGAGCCTACGAGCAGTACTTC. It yields the protein CASSFQGGAYEQYF. Supplemented by reference TRBV5-4 and TRBJ2-7, the full variable domain reads ETGVTQSPTHLIKTRGQQVTLRCSSQSGHNTVSWYQQALGQGPQFIFQYYREEENGRGNFPPRFSGLQFPNYSSELNVNALELDDSALYLCASSFQGGAYEQYFGPGTRLTVT.

The chain recombines TRBV14 with TRBJ2-1; D gene unclear. CDR3 length equals 15 residues. Germline CDR1 SGHDN, CDR2 FVKESK. The V end was cut by 2 bases, the J end by 5 bases, with 13 bases between. The CDR3 sequence: CASSQLGARNNEQFF. The CDR3 DNA sequence: TGTGCCAGCAGCCAATTAGGTGCCAGGAACAATGAGCAGTTCTTC.

This sequence joins TRBV7-9 and TRBJ2-4; perhaps TRBD1 as D (6 bases). The J call may be mistaken, given a closer DNA end match to TRBJ2-7. CDR1 and CDR2 (germline): SEHNR, FQNEAQ (reference sequence). This CDR3 spans 16 amino acids. CDR3 protein: CASSGGKGTQNYEQYF. Here the CDR3 DNA reads TGTGCCAGCAGCGGGGGAAAGGGGACACAGAACTACGAGCAGTACTTC.

V and J are TRBV6-5 and TRBJ2-7; 11 bases line up with TRBD2. The DNA end is more similar to TRBJ2-5, so the J call may be wrong. This CDR3 region has 15 residues. Germline values: CDR1 MNHEY, CDR2 SVGAGI. Written as DNA, the CDR3 is TGTGCCAGCAAACACCTTAGCGGGAGGGGAGAGACCCAGTACTTC. This encodes CASKHLSGRGETQYF.

The CDR3 spells CASSQATGLGGETQYF. The CDR3 DNA follows: TGTGCCAGCAGCCAGGCCACGGGACTAGGTGGGGAGACCCAGTACTTC. This chain uses TRBV3-1 with TRBJ2-5; 8 positions match TRBD2. The CDR3 has 16 amino acids. Germline V gene lookup returns CDR1 LGHDT and CDR2 YNNKEL (reference sequence). V shed 3 bases and J 5 bases; nucleotides not matched to a gene: 11.

This clonotype was detected only a few times. V is TRBV5-1 and J is TRBJ2-1; D may be TRBD2 (5 bases). This CDR3 has 12 residues. The germline V gene has CDR1 SGHRS and CDR2 YFSETQ. Trimming pared 4 bases from V and 7 bases from J, leaving 9 bases between. CDR3 coding DNA: TGCGCCAGCAGCCGGGGTATGAATGAGCAGTTCTTC. It specifies CASSRGMNEQFF.

CDR3 residues: CSARSGSGANVLTF. The CDR3, as DNA: TGCAGTGCTAGATCCGGATCTGGGGCCAACGTCCTGACTTTC. This chain uses TRBV20-1 with TRBJ2-6; D uncertain. CDR1 and CDR2 from the germline V gene are DFQATT and SNEGSKA (reference sequence). This CDR3 has 14 residues. V lost 2 bases to trimming and J lost 1 base, with 6 bases between them.

The gene calls are TRBV29-1 and TRBJ2-3; D is unresolved. This CDR3 region has 13 residues. V was shortened by 7 bases and J by 4 bases, with 15 bases between the two germline ends. The germline V gene has CDR1 SQVTM and CDR2 ANQGSEA. CDR3 sequence reads: CSALIGWADTQYF. The CDR3 coding sequence is TGCAGCGCCCTCATTGGGTGGGCAGATACGCAGTATTTT.

This sequence joins TRBV7-9 and TRBJ2-6; TRBD2 matches 10 bases. The CDR3 extends over 17 amino acids. J was trimmed by 0 bases and V by 4 bases; bases with no gene match: 3. The germline CDR1 and CDR2 sequences are SEHNR and FQNEAQ (reference sequence). CDR3 nucleotide sequence: TGTGCCAGCAGCTCCCGGACTAGCGGCTCTGGGGCCAACGTCCTGACTTTC. Its translation is CASSSRTSGSGANVLTF.

The chain uses TRBV15 and TRBJ2-6; D remains unclear. The germline gives CDR1 LNHNV, CDR2 YYDKDF (reference sequence). Trimming removed 4 bases at V and 0 bases at J, with 7 bases between. The CDR3 is made up of 15 amino acids. CDR3 in DNA: TGTGCCACCAGCATCGGCAGCTCTGGGGCCAACGTCCTGACTTTC. Translating it yields CATSIGSSGANVLTF.

This chain joins TRBV6-1 and TRBJ2-4; possibly TRBD2 for D (6 bases). The J call may not be correct, given that the DNA end is closer to TRBJ2-5. Germline values: CDR1 MNHNS, CDR2 SASEGT. The CDR3 covers 15 residues. For the CDR3, the DNA is TGTGCCAGCCCTAAATATGGGGGGAACCAAGAGACCCAGTACTTC. Its protein product is CASPKYGGNQETQYF.

V usage is TRBV20-1 and J usage is TRBJ2-4; TRBD1 agrees at 9 bases. The DNA end is a closer match to TRBJ2-7, so the J assignment may be wrong. This CDR3 contains 16 residues. From germline, CDR1 is DFQATT and CDR2 SNEGSKA (reference sequence). The CDR3 nucleotides read TGCAGTGCTTCACACGCAGGGACAGGGTACTCCTACGAGCAGTACTTC. This translates into CSASHAGTGYSYEQYF.

The chain joins TRBV4-1 to TRBJ2-5; TRBD1 matches 9 bases. The junction had 6 bases not matched to a gene; V was cut back by 6 bases and J by 1 base. This CDR3 comprises 15 residues. Looked up from germline, CDR1 is MGHRA and CDR2 is YSYEKL. CDR3 nucleotide sequence: TGCGCCAGCAGTCAGCCGGGACAGGGCCAAGAGACCCAGTACTTC. Protein product: CASSQPGQGQETQYF.

A few counts support this clonotype. The genes are TRBV29-1 and TRBJ2-2; 8 nucleotides line up with TRBD1. The CDR3 length is 14 residues. Germline V CDR1 and CDR2: SQVTM, ANQGSEA. Losses at the gene ends were 4 bases for V and 6 bases for J; bases not matched to a gene: 7. The CDR3 DNA is TGCAGCGTTGGGAGGCAGGGGGCGGCCGGGGAGCTGTTTTTT. Translated, it gives CSVGRQGAAGELFF.

This clonotype was observed a handful of times. The rearrangement uses TRBV2 and TRBJ2-1; 8 nucleotides match TRBD1. Per germline, CDR1 SNHLY and CDR2 FYNNEI. The V and J ends lost 6 bases and 9 bases, in that order; junction bases with no gene match: 7. This CDR3 has 13 residues. The CDR3 protein is CASRGGQGLEQFF. The CDR3 DNA follows: TGTGCCAGCAGAGGAGGACAGGGTCTTGAGCAGTTCTTC.

This sequence joins TRBV25-1 and TRBJ2-4; a possible D gene is TRBD2 (6 bases). The DNA end is more similar to TRBJ2-7, so the J call may be wrong. The CDR3 loop spans 13 amino acids. The germline V gene encodes CDR1 MGHDK and CDR2 SYGVNS. In DNA form, the CDR3 reads TGTGCCAGCAGTGAGGGAGGACTTGGCGAGCAGTACTTC. It encodes CASSEGGLGEQYF.

This clonotype has a handful of counts. Here the CDR3 reads CASTTAPRQDSKYF. CDR3 coding DNA: TGTGCCAGCACCACCGCTCCCCGACAGGATTCTAAGTACTTC. The J gene is TRBJ2-4, the V gene TRBV2, with D perhaps matching TRBD1 (6 bases). Germline V lookup: CDR1 SNHLY, CDR2 FYNNEI. Trimming took off 7 bases at V and 14 bases at J, with 24 bases between the two ends. This CDR3 spans 14 amino acids.

This clonotype was found a few times. The V gene is TRBV20-1, the J gene TRBJ1-2, with 9 bases identical to TRBD1. The CDR3 totals 14 residues. Per the germline V gene, CDR1 is DFQATT and CDR2 is SNEGSKA (reference sequence). V trimming: 1 base; J trimming: 8 bases; junction bases outside the gene matches: 8. CDR3 DNA: TGCAGTGCTAGAGGGCAACAGGGGGCAGGGGGCTACACCTTC. Translated: CSARGQQGAGGYTF.

This chain uses TRBV7-9 with TRBJ1-2, with D possibly being TRBD1 (6 bases). CDR1 is SEHNR and CDR2 is FQNEAQ in the germline V gene (reference sequence). The V and J ends lost 5 bases and 8 bases respectively, with 12 bases between them. The CDR3 length is 12 residues. CDR3 region: CASSPGTRGYTF. The DNA for the CDR3 is TGTGCCAGCAGCCCGGGGACAAGAGGCTACACCTTC. The full variable domain, in which reference TRBV7-9 and TRBJ1-2 provide the parts outside the CDR3, is DTGVSQNPRHKITKRGQNVTFRCDPISEHNRLYWYRQTLGQGPEFLTYFQNEAQLEKSRLLSDRFSAERPKGSFSTLEIQRTEQGDSAMYLCASSPGTRGYTFGSGTRLTVV.

The V gene is TRBV6-7, the J gene TRBJ1-1; no reliable D call. TRBV6-7 counts as an open reading frame of uncertain function. This CDR3 spans 17 amino acids. V shed 0 bases and J shed 0 bases, with 14 bases lying between them. The CDR3 reads CASSYSPGGSMNTEAFF. CDR3 nucleotides: TGTGCCAGCAGTTACTCCCCGGGCGGTTCCATGAACACTGAAGCTTTCTTT.

This clonotype has just one count. The J gene is TRBJ2-3, the V gene TRBV29-1; no clear D. The CDR3 totals 14 residues. Germline assignment: CDR1 SQVTM and CDR2 ANQGSEA. Trimming took 7 bases from V and 4 from J, leaving 18 bases between them. The CDR3 is CSANSRASSDTQYF. DNA of the CDR3: TGCAGCGCGAATTCCCGGGCTTCGTCAGATACGCAGTATTTT.

This CDR3 is CASRGVGRGGGKLFF. The CDR3 bases are TGTGCCAGCCGCGGCGTGGGCCGAGGGGGGGGAAAACTGTTTTTT. This chain joins TRBV27 and TRBJ1-4; perhaps TRBD1 as D (6 bases). The CDR3 contains 15 residues. Germline V gives CDR1 MNHEY, CDR2 SMNVEV (reference sequence). V was trimmed by 8 bases and J by 10 bases, leaving 23 bases between them. The full variable domain, with the rest looked up from reference TRBV27 and TRBJ1-4, is EAQVTQNPRYLITVTGKKLTVTCSQNMNHEYMSWYRQDPGLGLRQIYYSMNVEVTDKGDVPEGYKVSRKEKRNFPLILESPSPNQTSLYFCASRGVGRGGGKLFFGSGTQLSVL.

V is TRBV5-1 and J is TRBJ2-2; 9 bases fit TRBD2. This CDR3 comprises 16 residues. The J segment lost 3 bases and the V segment lost 0 bases, leaving 3 bases of the junction unmatched. Germline CDR1 reads SGHRS; CDR2 reads YFSETQ. The CDR3 region has the DNA TGCGCCAGCAGCTTGGCAGCTAGCGGGGACACCGGGGAGCTGTTTTTT. Translation: CASSLAASGDTGELFF.

V usage is TRBV2 and J usage is TRBJ1-4, with TRBD1 as a possible D gene (6 bases). The CDR3 extends over 17 amino acids. Germline V CDR1 and CDR2: SNHLY, FYNNEI. Deletions cut 8 bases from V and 2 bases from J, with 21 bases between. The CDR3, as DNA: TGTGCCAGCCTCCAGGGGCGAGGGGCCGCGACTAATGAAAAACTGTTTTTT. Translating gives CASLQGRGAATNEKLFF.

The chain joins TRBV30 to TRBJ2-3; D is unresolved. V gave up 0 bases and J gave up 4 bases, with 14 bases separating them. Germline assignment: CDR1 GTSNPN and CDR2 SVGIG (reference sequence). This CDR3 region has 15 residues. CDR3: CAWSVPRTQPDTQYF. The CDR3 DNA reads as TGTGCCTGGAGTGTACCCAGGACCCAGCCAGATACGCAGTATTTT.

The chain employs TRBV27 and TRBJ2-1; 13 bases map to TRBD2. There are 14 residues in the CDR3. V lost 5 bases to trimming and J lost 9 bases; unmatched junction nucleotides: 4. Germline V lookup: CDR1 MNHEY, CDR2 SMNVEV (reference sequence). CDR3 loop: CASSLRTSGSEQFF. DNA for the CDR3: TGTGCCAGCAGTCTCCGGACTAGCGGGAGTGAGCAGTTCTTC.

This chain joins TRBV6-5 and TRBJ2-5, with 11 bases fitting TRBD2. Looked up from germline, CDR1 is MNHEY and CDR2 is SVGAGI. The CDR3 contains 16 residues. Trimming removed 7 bases from V and 5 bases from J; junction bases left unmatched: 12. The CDR3, as DNA: TGTGCCAGCACCGAGTCCTTAGCGGGAGGGATGGAGACCCAGTACTTC. This translates into CASTESLAGGMETQYF.

The DNA for the CDR3 is TGTGCCAGCAGTGATACAGGGGACTATGGCTACACCTTC. Translation gives CASSDTGDYGYTF. The chain combines TRBV6-6 with TRBJ1-2, with 7 positions matching TRBD1. V lost 5 bases and J lost 3; bases outside the gene matches: 3. This CDR3 is built from 13 residues. Germline V gene lookup returns CDR1 MNHNY and CDR2 SVGAGI (reference sequence).

This chain uses TRBV7-8 with TRBJ2-1; D remains unclear. The length of the CDR3 is 13 residues. The germline V gene encodes CDR1 SGHVS and CDR2 FQNEAQ. Trimming took off 5 bases at V and 10 bases at J, with 15 bases between the two ends. The CDR3, as DNA: TGTGCCAGCAGCCCTAACGTTCTAGGGGAGCAGTTCTTC. It codes for CASSPNVLGEQFF.

V usage is TRBV12-3 or TRBV12-4 and J usage is TRBJ2-6, with TRBD1 as a possible D gene (6 bases). The CDR3 covers 15 residues. Trimming stripped 2 bases from V and 4 bases from J, with 9 bases between. The CDR3 region is CASSLSQGGANVLTF. Written as DNA, the CDR3 is TGTGCCAGCAGTTTATCCCAGGGGGGGGCCAACGTCCTGACTTTC.